This TCR beta chain appears in the sequencing data of a study of vaccination and CD4 T cells after COVID-19. On the study more broadly: Timing of post-vaccine sample collection was a median about 79 days after dose two, with a range of 14 to 241. Study-level findings and limits: 304 of 307 vaccine-specific clones from convalescent patients were spike mono-reactive.

Treatment described: 10-day PBMC culture with coronavirus spike peptide pools or control peptides (ViraFEST assay). Isolation of CD4+ T cells by negative selection took place after roughly nine days of culture. Sequenced with the Oncomine TCR Beta short-read assay was DNA taken from cultured CD4+ T cells. MiXCR, run by TCRdb on the PCR reads, gives a single entry per CDR3 protein. The sample holds around 14,000 distinct CDR3 sequences, 40% to 60% seen once. V lost 6 bases, J lost 3 bases, and 7 bases lay in between. This CDR3 region has 11 residues. Germline V gives CDR1 DFQATT, CDR2 SNEGSKA (reference sequence). Note on this clonotype: Antigen: not known.

The rearrangement joins TRBV20-1 to TRBJ2-3; D gene uncertain. The source is a human donor who had recovered from COVID-19. Sequenced material: CD4+ T cells from blood, cultured in vitro. CDR3 sequence reads: CSAARTDTQYF. CDR3 bases: TGCAGTGCGGCTAGGACAGATACGCAGTATTTT.